This record concerns one T cell receptor beta chain sequence. The antigen remains unidentified. Only in-frame clones appear in the TCRdb table, and some are missing; sequencing was by immunoSEQ multiplex PCR. The sample includes about 2 million clones, about 95% of them seen just once. The CDR3 sequence is 17 residues long. Germline loops: CDR1 SEHNR, CDR2 FQNEAQ (reference sequence). The V end lost 10 bases, the J end lost 0 bases, and 22 bases lay between the germline ends. In the naive CD8 group, cells lacked CD45RO and were positively selected for CCR7, so terminally differentiated effector memory CD45RA+ cells were left out. This sample is drawn from a study of shared clonotypes between healthy human individuals. Broader study findings: What limited the represented genetic and exposure-history diversity was the small number of donors.

The chain employs TRBV7-9 and TRBJ2-1; perhaps TRBD1 as D (6 bases). The sequenced sample consisted of naive CD8+ T cells sorted from blood. This TCR was recovered from a man between 18 and 29 years old in good health. As DNA, the CDR3 is TGTGCCATCGAGGGATGGGGGCACACTGACTCCTACAATGAGCAGTTCTTC. It encodes CAIEGWGHTDSYNEQFF.